The 21 T cell receptor beta chains reported below all come from one sample, sequenced in a study of T cell repertoires in cytomegalovirus infection. TCRdb reprocessed the reads via MiXCR and lists one record per CDR3 protein. The sample holds around 450,000 distinct CDR3 sequences, under 40% seen once. The sample was PBMCs. All receptors come from a human donor in good health (CMV status not recorded). Some clones in this sample may be carry-over from other donors' samples.

This clonotype was found once. This chain links TRBV23-1 with TRBJ2-3; D ambiguous. TRBV23-1 is an ORF, with its function uncertain. The V end lost 8 bases, the J end lost 0 bases, and 21 bases lay between the germline ends. This CDR3 comprises 17 residues. CDR3 residues: CASPYNPSSFSTDTQYF. The CDR3 nucleotides read TGCGCCAGCCCCTACAACCCGAGCTCCTTCAGCACAGATACGCAGTATTTT.

Concerning this clonotype itself: A read error may produce the germline difference seen at one junction end. The V gene is TRBV28, the J gene TRBJ2-7, with TRBD1 as a possible D gene (6 bases). The CDR3 is made up of 12 amino acids. Germline-derived CDR1 and CDR2 are MDHEN and SYDVKM. This CDR3 reads CSSYTSGDEHYF. In nucleotides, the CDR3 is TGTTCCAGCTACACCTCAGGGGACGAGCATTACTTC.

This clonotype was seen only a few times. This chain joins TRBV4-1 and TRBJ1-3; no firm D call. The V gene's germline CDR1 is MGHRA and CDR2 YSYEKL. Trimming took 0 bases from V and 0 from J, leaving 15 bases between them. The length of the CDR3 is 18 residues. The CDR3 sequence is CASSQDFDGSSSGNTIYF. The CDR3 nucleotides are TGCGCCAGCAGCCAAGATTTTGATGGGTCCAGCTCTGGAAACACCATATATTTT.

The chain has TRBV11-2 and TRBJ2-7; D is ambiguous. This CDR3 is built from 15 residues. Germline CDR1 reads SGHAT; CDR2 reads FQNNGV. V lost 2 bases, J lost 2 bases, and 13 bases lay in between. The CDR3 is CASSLRSGGAYEQYF. The CDR3 nucleotides read TGTGCCAGCAGCTTAAGGTCAGGTGGGGCCTACGAGCAGTACTTC.

To note about this clonotype: This sequence may be a read error, since a much larger clone differs from it by one base. J is TRBJ2-1 and V is TRBV7-2, with TRBD1 matching 8 bases. This CDR3 has 15 residues. Germline V CDR1 and CDR2: SGHTA, FQGNSA. The CDR3: CASSPWTGSYNEPFF. The CDR3 DNA sequence: TGTGCCAGCAGCCCGTGGACAGGGTCCTACAATGAGCCGTTCTTC.

This clonotype was seen a handful of times. The V gene is TRBV6-2 or TRBV6-3, the J gene TRBJ2-1; 8 bases are a match to TRBD1. The germline V gene has CDR1 MNHEY and CDR2 SVGEGT. This CDR3 contains 14 residues. V dropped 5 bases and J dropped 4; count of bases not matched to a gene: 4. The CDR3 is CASSGQGRYNEQFF. CDR3 nucleotide sequence: TGTGCCAGCAGTGGACAGGGACGGTACAATGAGCAGTTCTTC.

The sample holds one count of this clonotype. V is TRBV6-6 and J is TRBJ2-3; 11 bases align to TRBD2. Trimming at V came to 3 bases and at J to 10 bases, leaving 12 bases not matched to a gene. The CDR3 is 16 amino acids. Germline CDR1 MNHNY, CDR2 SVGAGI (reference sequence). CDR3 loop: CASSYPPQTSGDSQYF. The CDR3 region has the DNA TGTGCCAGCAGTTATCCACCTCAGACTAGCGGGGACTCGCAGTATTTT.

The chain couples TRBV28 to TRBJ2-1; 10 nucleotides match TRBD1. The V gene end was trimmed by 7 bases and the J gene end by 12 bases; junction bases not matched to a gene: 12. Germline V gene lookup returns CDR1 MDHEN and CDR2 SYDVKM. There are 14 residues in the CDR3. The CDR3 DNA sequence: TGTGCCAGCAATTCGGGACAGGGGAAGGTGGGGCAGTTCTTC. Translation gives CASNSGQGKVGQFF.

The chain links TRBV19 to TRBJ1-5; a weak D match, TRBD1 (6 bases). V was pared by 4 bases and J by 0 bases, with 22 bases between. Germline V lookup: CDR1 LNHDA, CDR2 SQIVND (reference sequence). This CDR3 spans 19 amino acids. This CDR3 is CASSKAGLGTPNSNQPQHF. The DNA of the CDR3 is TGTGCCAGTAGTAAAGCCGGACTTGGGACACCTAATAGCAATCAGCCCCAGCATTTT.

This clonotype appeared many times. The chain carries TRBV11-1 and TRBJ1-1, with D hard to call. This CDR3 has 16 residues. Germline CDR1 and CDR2: SGHAT and FQDESV (reference sequence). V lost 3 bases, J lost 1 base, and 15 bases lay in between. CDR3 coding DNA: TGTGCCAGCAGCTTGAGGGAGAGGGTTACGAACACTGAAGCTTTCTTT. Translated: CASSLRERVTNTEAFF. The whole variable domain, remainder taken from reference TRBV11-1 and TRBJ1-1, is EAEVAQSPRYKITEKSQAVAFWCDPISGHATLYWYRQILGQGPELLVQFQDESVVDDSQLPKDRFSAERLKGVDSTLKIQPAELGDSAMYLCASSLRERVTNTEAFFGQGTRLTVV.

The rearrangement uses TRBV6-6 and TRBJ2-1; D is unresolved. The V and J ends lost 2 bases and 7 bases respectively, with 6 bases between them. Germline CDR1 and CDR2: MNHNY and SVGAGI (reference sequence). The CDR3 consists of 12 residues. In DNA, the CDR3 is TGTGCCAGCAGTTACCCCGGGAATGAGCAGTTCTTC. This translates into CASSYPGNEQFF.

The V gene is TRBV20-1, the J gene TRBJ1-1; D is uncertain. Germline CDR1 and CDR2: DFQATT and SNEGSKA (reference sequence). V shed 1 base and J shed 11 bases, with 8 bases lying between them. This CDR3 is built from 10 residues. The DNA for the CDR3 is TGCAGTGCTAGAGTACAAGTGGCTTTCTTT. It codes for CSARVQVAFF.

This chain links TRBV30 with TRBJ1-6; D might be TRBD1 (6 bases). Trimming took 1 base from V and 8 from J, leaving 15 bases between them. CDR1 and CDR2 from the germline V gene are GTSNPN and SVGIG (reference sequence). This CDR3 contains 15 residues. The CDR3 loop is CAWSARGGVDSPLHF. CDR3 DNA: TGTGCCTGGAGTGCCCGAGGGGGGGTGGATTCACCCCTCCACTTT. Filled out from reference TRBV30 and TRBJ1-6, the complete variable domain reads SQTIHQWPATLVQPVGSPLSLECTVEGTSNPNLYWYRQAAGRGLQLLFYSVGIGQISSEVPQNLSASRPQDRQFILSSKKLLLSDSGFYLCAWSARGGVDSPLHFGNGTRLTVT.

This clonotype was detected only a few times. The V call is TRBV6-6, the J call TRBJ1-3; no reliable D call. V was cut by 7 bases and J by 4 bases, with 8 bases left in between. The germline V gene has CDR1 MNHNY and CDR2 SVGAGI (reference sequence). This CDR3 region has 12 residues. As DNA, the CDR3 is TGTGCCAGCATGGGTGTGGGAAACACCATATATTTT. Its translation: CASMGVGNTIYF.

This clonotype was observed a handful of times. V and J are TRBV20-1 and TRBJ2-7; TRBD2 agrees at 7 bases. V shed 4 bases, J shed 0 bases, and the junction held 3 bases outside the gene matches. The CDR3 has 13 residues. CDR1 is DFQATT and CDR2 is SNEGSKA in the germline V gene (reference sequence). The CDR3 spells CSAIGGYSYEQYF. The DNA for the CDR3 is TGCAGTGCTATCGGGGGGTACTCCTACGAGCAGTACTTC.

This clonotype occurred a few times. This chain connects TRBV7-3 to TRBJ2-7, with D unresolved. Germline CDR1 SGHTA, CDR2 FQGTGA. The CDR3 has 13 amino acids. Trimming removed 2 bases at V and 6 bases at J, with 11 bases between. CDR3 loop: CASSLDSFGEQYF. In DNA form, the CDR3 reads TGTGCCAGCAGCTTAGACTCGTTCGGCGAGCAGTACTTC.

The genes are TRBV6-5 and TRBJ2-7, with D maybe TRBD2 (7 bases). CDR3 length equals 16 residues. Trimming cost V 3 bases and J 0 bases, with 15 bases left between them. Looked up from germline, CDR1 is MNHEY and CDR2 is SVGAGI. This CDR3 is CASSYLGGLSSYEQYF. The CDR3 bases are TGTGCCAGCAGTTATCTGGGGGGGCTTAGCTCCTACGAGCAGTACTTC.

Note on this clonotype: Since a much larger clone is just one base distant, this may be a read error. The V call is TRBV7-6, the J call TRBJ1-5; TRBD1 aligns across 8 bases. The CDR3 is 14 residues long. CDR1 SGHVS and CDR2 FNYEAQ come from the germline V gene. The CDR3 spells CASSLETGVQPHHF. The CDR3 nucleotides read TGTGCCAGCAGCTTAGAGACAGGGGTTCAGCCCCATCATTTT.

This clonotype was detected many times. The V call is TRBV6-1, the J call TRBJ2-3; no clear D. V lost 2 bases and J lost 0, with 9 bases in between. In germline, CDR1 is MNHNS, CDR2 SASEGT. The CDR3 totals 15 residues. CDR3 sequence reads: CASSEQRLSTDTQYF. CDR3 in DNA: TGTGCCAGCAGTGAACAACGACTCAGCACAGATACGCAGTATTTT.

This chain links TRBV2 with TRBJ2-5, with D possibly TRBD1 on 5 matching bases. CDR3 size: 16 residues. V lost 5 bases, J lost 4 bases, and 20 bases lay in between. Germline V gene lookup returns CDR1 SNHLY and CDR2 FYNNEI. CDR3 bases: TGTGCCAGCAGTCCACTGGGGCCCAGGGCTCCAGAGACCCAGTACTTC. Protein sequence: CASSPLGPRAPETQYF.

V and J are TRBV11-2 and TRBJ2-3; possible D gene TRBD2, 5 bases. Trimming cost V 1 base and J 1 base, with 21 bases left between them. The CDR3 loop spans 19 amino acids. Germline loops: CDR1 SGHAT, CDR2 FQNNGV. The CDR3 DNA is TGTGCCAGCAGCTTAGTTTTGGGTGCGGGCCTCACTGGCACAGATACGCAGTATTTT. It is translated as CASSLVLGAGLTGTDTQYF. The full variable domain, rest sourced from reference TRBV11-2 and TRBJ2-3, is EAGVAQSPRYKIIEKRQSVAFWCNPISGHATLYWYQQILGQGPKLLIQFQNNGVVDDSQLPKDRFSAERLKGVDSTLKIQPAKLEDSAVYLCASSLVLGAGLTGTDTQYFGPGTRLTVL.